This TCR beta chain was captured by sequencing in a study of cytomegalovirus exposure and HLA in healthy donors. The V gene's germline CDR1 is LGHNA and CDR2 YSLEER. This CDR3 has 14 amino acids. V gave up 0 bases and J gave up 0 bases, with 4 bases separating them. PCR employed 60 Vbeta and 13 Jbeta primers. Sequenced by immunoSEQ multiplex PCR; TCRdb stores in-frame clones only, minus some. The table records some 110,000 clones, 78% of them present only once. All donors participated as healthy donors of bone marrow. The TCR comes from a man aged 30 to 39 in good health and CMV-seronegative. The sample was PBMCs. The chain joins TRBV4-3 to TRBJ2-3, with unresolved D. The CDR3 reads CASSQEHSTDTQYF. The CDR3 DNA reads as TGCGCCAGCAGCCAAGAACATAGCACAGATACGCAGTATTTT.